The table lists the clone carrying this T cell receptor (beta chain) with a few counts. Antigen specificity is unknown. V lost 4 bases to trimming and J lost 3 bases; unmatched junction nucleotides: 4. Germline loops: CDR1 ENHRY, CDR2 SYGVKD. The CDR3 contains 15 residues. The data originate from a study of T cells in Graves' hyperthyroidism and ophthalmopathy. Study-level findings and limits: Most thyroid clonotypes expanded above 0.001 were also detected in blood.

RNA transcripts gave rise to amplified TCR beta CDR3 regions. HTBI primers were the set used in a first-round RT-PCR of the TCR CDR3. One entry per CDR3 protein, called by TCRdb with MiXCR from the multiplex PCR reads. The sample records hundreds of thousands of distinct CDR3 sequences, roughly 15% being singletons. An absence of ophthalmopathy progression within 18 months meant stable Graves' hyperthyroidism. Diagnoses were made from clinical symptoms, serum measures (thyroxine and TRAb), thyroid ultrasound and orbital computed tomography. Fresh peripheral blood, 10 ml, yielded the PBMCs. The chain combines TRBV10-3 with TRBJ2-3, with 10 bases aligning to TRBD1. The specimen sequenced was blood. The clonotype originates from a woman in her forties with Graves' hyperthyroidism. The CDR3 DNA follows: TGTGCCATCAGTGGGCCGGGACAGGGGACAGATACGCAGTATTTT. This gives the protein CAISGPGQGTDTQYF.